This entry lists 24 T cell receptor beta chains sequenced from one sample in a study of T cells in localized non-small cell lung cancer (dated by TCRdb to 2018 to 2021). The method behind the library was the immunoSEQ multiplex PCR assay. Drawn from immuneACCESS, this table holds only the in-frame rearrangements with V and J called that TCRdb kept. Clones are partly lost; checked studies trace under half to an unresolved V gene and leave the rest unexplained. Recorded for this sample are 1,500 to 2,000 clones; 24% of them occurred a single time. The leading ten clones occupy approximately 15% of the sample. The sample here was lung tumor tissue, taken before any cancer treatment. These receptors originate from a female donor older than 55 with stage II squamous cell lung carcinoma.

Relative to its sample, this clone is large. This chain joins TRBV6-8 and TRBJ1-1, with D unresolved. The ends were cut back, 5 bases at V and 3 bases at J, with 16 bases in the middle. The CDR3 is made up of 15 amino acids. Germline lookup yields CDR1 MNHGY and CDR2 SAAAGT. For the CDR3, the DNA is TGTGCCAGCAGTCCCCTGTATAGCGGAGACACTGAAGCTTTCTTT. As protein: CASSPLYSGDTEAFF.

In this sample, this clone is medium-sized. This sequence joins TRBV6-8 and TRBJ1-5, with TRBD1 matching 7 bases. The length of the CDR3 is 14 residues. Germline CDR1 and CDR2: MNHGY and SAAAGT. The trim removed 5 bases at V and 3 bases at J, leaving 4 bases unmatched. The DNA for the CDR3 is TGTGCCAGCAGTGTTGACAGGGTCAATCAGCCCCAGCATTTT. It specifies CASSVDRVNQPQHF.

The V gene is TRBV6-8, the J gene TRBJ1-1, with TRBD1 matching 8 bases. Germline values: CDR1 MNHGY, CDR2 SAAAGT. The junction had 7 bases not matched to a gene; V was cut back by 7 bases and J by 3 bases. This CDR3 has 14 residues. The chain's CDR3 is CASKASGQDTEAFF. Written as DNA, the CDR3 is TGTGCCAGCAAGGCGTCGGGACAGGACACTGAAGCTTTCTTT.

The chain carries TRBV28 and TRBJ1-4, with TRBD1 as a possible D gene (5 bases). This CDR3 contains 16 residues. Per germline, CDR1 MDHEN and CDR2 SYDVKM. V gave up 5 bases and J gave up 4 bases, with 17 bases separating them. The DNA of the CDR3 is TGTGCCAGCAGTCAGACCATAGGGGCCGGTAATGAAAAACTGTTTTTT. Encoded protein: CASSQTIGAGNEKLFF.

This clone has only a few counts. This chain uses TRBV15 with TRBJ2-5, with D uncertain. V gave up 0 bases and J gave up 2 bases, with 7 bases separating them. Germline V gene lookup returns CDR1 LNHNV and CDR2 YYDKDF (reference sequence). The CDR3 totals 14 residues. CDR3: CATSRDLGQETQYF. The CDR3, as DNA: TGTGCCACCAGCAGAGATTTGGGTCAAGAGACCCAGTACTTC. The full variable domain, its missing parts supplied by reference TRBV15 and TRBJ2-5, is DAMVIQNPRYQVTQFGKPVTLSCSQTLNHNVMYWYQQKSSQAPKLLFHYYDKDFNNEADTPDNFQSRRPNTSFCFLDIRSPGLGDTAMYLCATSRDLGQETQYFGPGTRLLVL.

This clone has only a few counts. The rearrangement uses TRBV11-3 and TRBJ1-1, with D perhaps matching TRBD1 (6 bases). The CDR3 runs 20 residues. Germline V lookup: CDR1 SGHNT, CDR2 YENEEA. Trimming pared 3 bases from V and 0 bases from J, leaving 26 bases between. This CDR3 is CASSLLLPTGTLGLNTEAFF. The DNA of the CDR3 is TGTGCCAGCAGCTTGTTACTCCCGACCGGGACACTGGGGCTGAACACTGAAGCTTTCTTT.

CDR3 nucleotide sequence: TGTGCCAGTAGTATACAAGGGGGTCGGGGCACCGGGGAGCTGTTTTTT. This translates into CASSIQGGRGTGELFF. The rearrangement links TRBV19 to TRBJ2-2, with D maybe TRBD1 (6 bases). V was shortened by 2 bases and J by 4 bases, with 14 bases between the two germline ends. CDR3 length: 16 amino acids. Germline V CDR1 and CDR2: LNHDA, SQIVND (reference sequence). The variable domain in full, with the rest retrieved from reference TRBV19 and TRBJ2-2, is DGGITQSPKYLFRKEGQNVTLSCEQNLNHDAMYWYRQDPGQGLRLIYYSQIVNDFQKGDIAEGYSVSREKKESFPLTVTSAQKNPTAFYLCASSIQGGRGTGELFFGEGSRLTVL.

This clone turned up a few times. The rearrangement links TRBV15 to TRBJ1-5, with D perhaps TRBD1 (5 bases). Germline values: CDR1 LNHNV, CDR2 YYDKDF (reference sequence). The CDR3 spans 15 residues. V gave up 5 bases and J gave up 1 base, with 12 bases separating them. As DNA, the CDR3 is TGTGCCACCAGCCAGGGAACAATAAGCAATCAGCCCCAGCATTTT. Translating gives CATSQGTISNQPQHF.

There are a few counts of this clone. CDR3 sequence: CASSYSSAHEQFF. CDR3 nucleotides: TGTGCCAGCAGTTACTCGTCAGCCCATGAGCAGTTCTTC. The chain has TRBV6-8 and TRBJ2-1; D gene ambiguous. V lost 0 bases and J 8 bases, leaving 8 bases between the germline ends. The CDR3 sequence is 13 residues long. CDR1 is MNHGY and CDR2 is SAAAGT in the germline V gene.

The chain has TRBV19 and TRBJ1-1, with D possibly matching TRBD1 (6 bases). The V and J ends lost 3 bases and 5 bases respectively, with 19 bases between them. The CDR3 is made up of 16 amino acids. The germline gives CDR1 LNHDA, CDR2 SQIVND (reference sequence). The CDR3 sequence: CASSMAELGGRTEAFF. CDR3 nucleotides: TGTGCCAGTAGTATGGCCGAATTAGGGGGACGGACTGAAGCTTTCTTT.

This chain joins TRBV19 and TRBJ1-1, with a tentative D call TRBD1 (6 bases). V lost 5 bases, J lost 0 bases, and 16 bases lay in between. This CDR3 region has 16 residues. CDR1 is LNHDA, CDR2 SQIVND, per germline (reference sequence). Here the CDR3 reads CASSPSQGTMNTEAFF. For the CDR3, the DNA is TGTGCCAGTAGTCCGTCACAGGGTACGATGAACACTGAAGCTTTCTTT.

Judged by abundance, this clone is medium-sized (0.01 to 0.1%). Here the CDR3 reads CASSVTGFQETQYF. Written as DNA, the CDR3 is TGTGCCAGCAGTGTGACCGGGTTCCAAGAGACCCAGTACTTC. The chain is built from TRBV6-8 and TRBJ2-5, with D unclear. Germline assignment: CDR1 MNHGY and CDR2 SAAAGT. Trimming took off 5 bases at V and 1 base at J, with 11 bases between the two ends. The CDR3 has 14 amino acids.

This chain uses TRBV18 with TRBJ1-3, with 9 bases aligning to TRBD1. The CDR3 is 15 residues long. V dropped 8 bases and J dropped 0; count of bases not matched to a gene: 5. Germline V gives CDR1 KGHSH, CDR2 LQKENI. The CDR3 DNA follows: TGTGCCAGCGGACAGGGGCGGCCCTCTGGAAACACCATATATTTT. Its protein is CASGQGRPSGNTIYF.

CDR3 sequence: CASTPGGQANWADTQYF. DNA for the CDR3: TGTGCCAGTACCCCAGGGGGACAGGCTAATTGGGCAGATACGCAGTATTTT. The V call is TRBV19, the J call TRBJ2-3; 8 positions match TRBD1. The CDR3 is 17 residues long. Germline-derived CDR1 and CDR2 are LNHDA and SQIVND (reference sequence). V lost 7 bases and J lost 4; bases outside the gene matches: 16.

The chain is built from TRBV6-8 and TRBJ1-5; possibly TRBD1 for D (5 bases). The CDR3 extends over 15 amino acids. Looked up from germline, CDR1 is MNHGY and CDR2 is SAAAGT. V lost 5 bases and J 3 bases, leaving 14 bases between the germline ends. CDR3 in DNA: TGTGCCAGCAGTGAGGGAGGACACCCCAATCAGCCCCAGCATTTT. It translates to CASSEGGHPNQPQHF.

The chain couples TRBV15 to TRBJ1-4; unclear D gene. This CDR3 is built from 16 residues. Germline CDR1 and CDR2: LNHNV and YYDKDF (reference sequence). V lost 2 bases and J 6 bases, leaving 16 bases between the germline ends. CDR3: CATSRSEGPYDEKLFF. The CDR3 region has the DNA TGTGCCACCAGCAGATCCGAAGGTCCCTACGATGAAAAACTGTTTTTT.

In its sample, this clone ranks as hyperexpanded (1% or more). V is TRBV19 and J is TRBJ1-1; D may be TRBD1 (5 bases). Germline CDR1 and CDR2: LNHDA and SQIVND (reference sequence). The CDR3 is made up of 16 amino acids. Trimming pared 3 bases from V and 0 bases from J, leaving 14 bases between. Written as DNA, the CDR3 is TGTGCCAGTAGTATGGCTTCTGGGGCAATGAACACTGAAGCTTTCTTT. Translated, it gives CASSMASGAMNTEAFF. Full variable domain (rest looked up from reference TRBV19 and TRBJ1-1): DGGITQSPKYLFRKEGQNVTLSCEQNLNHDAMYWYRQDPGQGLRLIYYSQIVNDFQKGDIAEGYSVSREKKESFPLTVTSAQKNPTAFYLCASSMASGAMNTEAFFGQGTRLTVV.

This clone counts as medium-sized. The DNA for the CDR3 is TGTGCCAGCAGGTACGACGGTATCAATTCACCCCTCCACTTT. The encoded protein is CASRYDGINSPLHF. V is TRBV11-3 and J is TRBJ1-6; the D is unclear. The V end was cut by 6 bases, the J end by 7 bases, with 13 bases between. Germline V CDR1 and CDR2: SGHNT, YENEEA. The CDR3 runs to 14 residues.

This clone was seen a handful of times. The J gene is TRBJ2-5, the V gene TRBV2; D gene unclear. The CDR3 totals 12 residues. Trimming took 2 bases from V and 2 from J, leaving 3 bases between them. Germline V CDR1 and CDR2: SNHLY, FYNNEI. Here the CDR3 reads CASSEQQETQYF. The CDR3 DNA reads as TGTGCCAGCAGTGAACAGCAAGAGACCCAGTACTTC.

This clone ranks as medium-sized. The rearrangement uses TRBV1 and TRBJ2-1; TRBD2, the D gene given by the table, was not confirmed from the DNA. TRBV1 is classified as a pseudogene. The CDR3 has 15 amino acids. The CDR3 DNA reads as TGCGCCAGCAGCCCCCCTGGGAGCGGGGGCAATGAGCAGTTCTTC. This sequence encodes CASSPPGSGGNEQFF.

V gene TRBV18 combines with J gene TRBJ1-2, with a possible D match to TRBD1 (6 bases). The CDR3 runs 14 residues. The V end lost 0 bases, the J end lost 8 bases, and 13 bases lay between the germline ends. Germline loops: CDR1 KGHSH, CDR2 LQKENI. The chain's CDR3 is CASSPPSTGIGYTF. In nucleotides, the CDR3 is TGTGCCAGCTCACCACCTTCGACAGGTATCGGCTACACCTTC. The variable domain in full, with the rest retrieved from reference TRBV18 and TRBJ1-2, is NAGVMQNPRHLVRRRGQEARLRCSPMKGHSHVYWYRQLPEEGLKFMVYLQKENIIDESGMPKERFSAEFPKEGPSILRIQQVVRGDSAAYFCASSPPSTGIGYTFGSGTRLTVV.

This clone is large by share. The chain combines TRBV15 with TRBJ1-5; the D gene is possibly TRBD1 (5 bases). Trimming took off 2 bases at V and 6 bases at J, with 17 bases between the two ends. CDR3 length: 16 residues. Germline V gene lookup returns CDR1 LNHNV and CDR2 YYDKDF (reference sequence). The CDR3 loop is CATSRTTGWGGQPQHF. CDR3 DNA sequence: TGTGCCACCAGCAGAACAACGGGTTGGGGGGGTCAGCCCCAGCATTTT.

In its sample, this clone was seen a few times. The chain uses TRBV5-1 and TRBJ1-4; D ambiguous. CDR3 length: 14 amino acids. The germline CDR1 and CDR2 sequences are SGHRS and YFSETQ. Trimming cost V 5 bases and J 3 bases, with 11 bases left between them. The CDR3 region is CASSRPGSNEKLFF. In nucleotides, the CDR3 is TGCGCCAGCAGTCGCCCGGGTTCTAATGAAAAACTGTTTTTT.

The V call is TRBV6-8, the J call TRBJ1-6; 7 bases agree with TRBD1. Germline-derived CDR1 and CDR2 are MNHGY and SAAAGT. This CDR3 contains 14 residues. With 5 bases clipped from V and 7 bases from J, the junction kept 5 bases outside the gene matches. The CDR3 nucleotides read TGTGCCAGCAGTGCCGGGACAGAGAATTCACCCCTCCACTTT. Translated, it gives CASSAGTENSPLHF.